The 13 T cell receptor beta chains listed next were all sequenced from one sample in a study of graft-versus-host responses after intestinal transplantation. The protocol was immunoSEQ multiplex PCR, while the TCRdb copy is restricted to in-frame clones and leaves out a portion. This sample has 30,000 to 40,000 clones; less than 95% occur once, and the top ten carry roughly 0.22%. These receptors have no identified antigens. The material was unstimulated CD4+ T cells sorted from spleen or lymph node cells, obtained before transplant. The receptors derive from a human donor who was the organ donor for an intestinal transplant.

The V call is TRBV4-3, the J call TRBJ1-4; unclear D gene. The germline V gene encodes CDR1 LGHNA and CDR2 YSLEER. The CDR3 has 16 residues. V lost 0 bases to trimming and J lost 0 bases, with 8 bases between them. This CDR3 is CASSQDSHSTNEKLFF. In DNA, the CDR3 is TGCGCCAGCAGCCAAGATAGTCATTCAACTAATGAAAAACTGTTTTTT.

The chain combines TRBV7-8 with TRBJ1-2; 7 bases align to TRBD1. CDR3 length: 14 amino acids. Germline V CDR1 and CDR2: SGHVS, FQNEAQ. The junction had 3 bases not matched to a gene; V was cut back by 5 bases and J by 0 bases. The CDR3 nucleotides are TGTGCCAGCAGCCGTGACAGGGCTAACTATGGCTACACCTTC. Translated: CASSRDRANYGYTF.

This clone was recorded once. The chain employs TRBV19 and TRBJ1-4, with no clear D. This CDR3 comprises 15 residues. V lost 6 bases, J lost 3 bases, and 14 bases lay in between. CDR1 is LNHDA and CDR2 is SQIVND in the germline V gene (reference sequence). The CDR3 nucleotides are TGTGCCAGTAGGGGCCTCGGGATCCCTAATGAAAAACTGTTTTTT. Translating gives CASRGLGIPNEKLFF.

The V gene is TRBV5-1, the J gene TRBJ1-2; 9 nucleotides line up with TRBD1. The CDR3 covers 15 residues. The V gene end was trimmed by 0 bases and the J gene end by 6 bases; junction bases not matched to a gene: 6. CDR1 and CDR2 (germline): SGHRS, YFSETQ. The CDR3 nucleotides read TGCGCCAGCAGCTTGGATTTCGGGACAGGGAATGGCTACACCTTC. It yields the protein CASSLDFGTGNGYTF.

V and J are TRBV4-1 and TRBJ2-7, with D possibly matching TRBD2 (5 bases). In germline, CDR1 is MGHRA, CDR2 YSYEKL. The CDR3 totals 15 residues. V lost 3 bases and J 0 bases, leaving 12 bases between the germline ends. The CDR3 DNA reads as TGCGCCAGCAGCCAGGACCGAGCGGACTCCTACGAGCAGTACTTC. It specifies CASSQDRADSYEQYF.

This clone was counted once. CDR3 amino acids: CASSQAGVRYDTEAFF. In DNA form, the CDR3 reads TGCGCCAGCAGCCAAGCTGGGGTCAGGTATGACACTGAAGCTTTCTTT. The V call is TRBV4-1, the J call TRBJ1-1; D is unresolved. This CDR3 has 16 residues. V gave up 1 base and J gave up 3 bases, with 15 bases separating them. Germline V gene data show CDR1 as MGHRA and CDR2 as YSYEKL.

The V call is TRBV27, the J call TRBJ2-5, with D tentatively TRBD1 (6 bases). The germline V gene encodes CDR1 MNHEY and CDR2 SMNVEV (reference sequence). The CDR3 totals 17 residues. Trimming removed 5 bases at V and 1 base at J, with 20 bases between. The CDR3 region has the DNA TGTGCCAGCAGTCCACTACAGGGCCGGGGATTCCAAGAGACCCAGTACTTC. As protein: CASSPLQGRGFQETQYF.

The rearrangement links TRBV30 to TRBJ1-2; D is undetermined. The CDR3 has 14 residues. The germline V gene has CDR1 GTSNPN and CDR2 SVGIG (reference sequence). Trimming removed 0 bases at V and 3 bases at J, with 11 bases between. The CDR3, as DNA: TGTGCCTGGAGTGTAACCCAGGCTTACTATGGCTACACCTTC. Its protein is CAWSVTQAYYGYTF.

The rearrangement links TRBV28 to TRBJ1-5, with no clear D. The CDR3 is made up of 14 amino acids. The germline CDR1 and CDR2 sequences are MDHEN and SYDVKM. V shed 5 bases and J shed 0 bases, with 8 bases lying between them. CDR3 loop: CASSSGFSNQPQHF. CDR3 DNA: TGTGCCAGCAGTAGCGGTTTTAGCAATCAGCCCCAGCATTTT.

V is TRBV7-2 and J is TRBJ2-7; D perhaps matches TRBD1 (6 bases). With 5 bases removed from V and 3 bases from J, the gap between germline ends came to 14 bases. Germline values: CDR1 SGHTA, CDR2 FQGNSA. This CDR3 spans 14 amino acids. The CDR3 nucleotides are TGTGCCAGCAGCCTGAACAGGGACCTCTACGAGCAGTACTTC. Residues: CASSLNRDLYEQYF.

The V gene is TRBV7-9, the J gene TRBJ2-7; perhaps TRBD2 as D (7 bases). Germline V gives CDR1 SEHNR, CDR2 FQNEAQ (reference sequence). Trimming shortened V by 5 bases and J by 2 bases, and 13 bases separated the two germline ends. The CDR3 is made up of 14 amino acids. The CDR3 is CASSLGGGTYEQYF. CDR3 in DNA: TGTGCCAGCAGCCTGGGAGGGGGAACCTACGAGCAGTACTTC.

This clone was detected a few times. V is TRBV7-2 and J is TRBJ1-6; TRBD1 aligns across 12 bases. This CDR3 contains 15 residues. V shed 5 bases, J shed 7 bases, and the junction held 3 bases outside the gene matches. CDR1 is SGHTA and CDR2 is FQGNSA in the germline V gene. The CDR3, as DNA: TGTGCCAGCAGCGAAGGGACAGGGGGCAATTCACCCCTCCACTTT. Its protein is CASSEGTGGNSPLHF.

The chain couples TRBV4-2 to TRBJ2-5, with 11 nucleotides matching TRBD2. J gave up 1 base and V 3 bases, and 7 bases lay outside the gene matches. The CDR3 loop spans 17 amino acids. The germline V gene encodes CDR1 LGHNA and CDR2 YNFKEQ. This CDR3 reads CASSHHTSGGSQETQYF. CDR3 DNA: TGTGCCAGCAGCCATCACACTAGCGGGGGATCCCAAGAGACCCAGTACTTC.